The T cell receptor (beta chain) under discussion was sequenced for a study of cytomegalovirus exposure and HLA in healthy donors. The overall study: An earlier analysis identified fewer than 130 million unique TCR beta sequences in 150 million to 200 million T cells.

Note on this clone: Its cognate antigen is unknown.

Study-wide results and caveats: When the data were analyzed later, several of the most significant clusters appeared to be linked to common viral pathogens. Trimming of TCR beta V- and J-genes showed a link, identified in a later analysis, to a missense DCLRE1C variant. Clonal expansion, a later analysis showed, was greater in HLA-associated TCR beta chains than in equally common others.

CDR1 LNHDA and CDR2 SQIVND come from the germline V gene (reference sequence). V trimming: 1 base; J trimming: 2 bases; junction bases outside the gene matches: 11. This CDR3 has 19 amino acids. Use of 60 Vbeta and 13 Jbeta primers characterized the PCR. The table came from immunoSEQ multiplex PCR; TCRdb's copy has only in-frame clones and leaves some out. The sample shows under 250,000 clones, approximately 79% of them seen only once. The source is a male donor in good health and CMV-seronegative. The sample consisted of PBMCs. This chain connects TRBV19 to TRBJ2-3; 11 nucleotides line up with TRBD2. CDR3 region: CASSIGEASGGKDTDTQYF. Here the CDR3 DNA reads TGTGCCAGTAGTATAGGAGAGGCTAGCGGGGGGAAAGACACAGATACGCAGTATTTT.